This T cell receptor (beta chain) was found in a study of T-cell reconstitution after alpha-beta-depleted transplantation in children. Study-wide findings and caveats: T-cell numbers and diversity one year post-transplant derived largely from freshly generated T cells.

As regards this clonotype: Its antigen is unidentified.

The TCRbeta library was prepared with unique molecular identifiers. One entry per CDR3 protein, called by TCRdb with MiXCR from the PCR reads. The sample has around 580,000 distinct CDR3 sequences, 25% to 30% seen once; the top ten hold 30% to 40%. Trimming took 1 base from V and 2 from J, leaving 7 bases between them. Germline V lookup: CDR1 SNHLY, CDR2 FYNNEI. CDR3 size: 14 residues. The input for sequencing was PBMCs, taken before TCRalphabeta/CD19-depleted stem cell transplant. The chain links TRBV2 to TRBJ2-3, with no clear D. This TCR was sampled from a boy less than two years old with Wiskott-Aldrich syndrome, due to receive a stem cell transplant. The CDR3 is CASSEGAVTDTQYF. The CDR3 DNA is TGTGCCAGCAGTGAAGGGGCGGTCACAGATACGCAGTATTTT.